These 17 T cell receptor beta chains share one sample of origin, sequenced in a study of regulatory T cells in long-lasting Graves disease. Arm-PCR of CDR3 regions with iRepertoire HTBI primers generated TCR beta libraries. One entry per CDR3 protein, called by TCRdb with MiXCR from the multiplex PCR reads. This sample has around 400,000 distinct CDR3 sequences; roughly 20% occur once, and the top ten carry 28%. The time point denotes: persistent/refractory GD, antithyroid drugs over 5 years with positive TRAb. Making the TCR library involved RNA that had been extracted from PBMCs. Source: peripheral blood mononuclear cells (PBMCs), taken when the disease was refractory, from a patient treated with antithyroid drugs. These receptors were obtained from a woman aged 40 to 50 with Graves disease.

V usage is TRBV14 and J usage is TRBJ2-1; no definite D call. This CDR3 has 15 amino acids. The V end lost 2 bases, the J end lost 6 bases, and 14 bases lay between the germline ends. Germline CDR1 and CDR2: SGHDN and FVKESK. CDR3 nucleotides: TGTGCCAGCAGCCAACAGTTCAGTCGTTTCAATGAGCAGTTCTTC. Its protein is CASSQQFSRFNEQFF.

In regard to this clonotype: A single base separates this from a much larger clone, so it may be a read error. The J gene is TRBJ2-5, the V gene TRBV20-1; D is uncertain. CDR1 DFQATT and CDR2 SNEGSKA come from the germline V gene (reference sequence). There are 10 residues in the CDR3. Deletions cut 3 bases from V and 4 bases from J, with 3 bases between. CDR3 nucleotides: TGCAGTGCTAGTGGAGAGACCCAGTACTTC. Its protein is CSASGETQYF.

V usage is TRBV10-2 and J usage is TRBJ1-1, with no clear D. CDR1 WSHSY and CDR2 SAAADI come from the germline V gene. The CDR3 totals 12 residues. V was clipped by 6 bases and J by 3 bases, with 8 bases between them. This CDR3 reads CASRDCYTEAFF. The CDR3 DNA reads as TGCGCCAGCAGGGACTGCTACACTGAAGCTTTCTTT.

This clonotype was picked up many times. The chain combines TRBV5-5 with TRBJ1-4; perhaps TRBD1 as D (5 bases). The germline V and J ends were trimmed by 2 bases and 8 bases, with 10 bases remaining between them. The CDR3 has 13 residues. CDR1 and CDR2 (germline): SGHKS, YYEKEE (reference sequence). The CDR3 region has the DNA TGTGCCAGCAGCTTAGGGGTTTTCGAAAAACTGTTTTTT. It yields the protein CASSLGVFEKLFF.

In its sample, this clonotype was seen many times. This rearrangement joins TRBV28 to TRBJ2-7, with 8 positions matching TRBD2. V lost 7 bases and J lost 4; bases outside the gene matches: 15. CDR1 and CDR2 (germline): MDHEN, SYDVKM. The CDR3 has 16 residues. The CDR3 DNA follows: TGTGCCAGCACCCCCCTTAGCGGGACGGGTATTTACGAGCAGTACTTC. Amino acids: CASTPLSGTGIYEQYF. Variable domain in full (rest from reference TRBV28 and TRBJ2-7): DVKVTQSSRYLVKRTGEKVFLECVQDMDHENMFWYRQDPGLGLRLIYFSYDVKMKEKGDIPEGYSVSREKKERFSLILESASTNQTSMYLCASTPLSGTGIYEQYFGPGTRLTVT.

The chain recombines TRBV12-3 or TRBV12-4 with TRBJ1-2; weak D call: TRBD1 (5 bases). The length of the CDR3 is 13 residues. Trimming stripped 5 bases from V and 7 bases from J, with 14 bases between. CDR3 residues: CASSPLGAIGYTF. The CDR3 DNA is TGTGCCAGCAGTCCCCTAGGGGCGATTGGCTACACCTTC.

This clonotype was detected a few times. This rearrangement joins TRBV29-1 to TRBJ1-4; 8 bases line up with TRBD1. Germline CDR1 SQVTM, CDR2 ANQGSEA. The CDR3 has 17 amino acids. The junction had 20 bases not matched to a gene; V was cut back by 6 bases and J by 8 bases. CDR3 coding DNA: TGCAGCGTCCTCGGGACAGGAGATCCCCGAAATGGAGAAAAACTGTTTTTT. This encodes CSVLGTGDPRNGEKLFF.

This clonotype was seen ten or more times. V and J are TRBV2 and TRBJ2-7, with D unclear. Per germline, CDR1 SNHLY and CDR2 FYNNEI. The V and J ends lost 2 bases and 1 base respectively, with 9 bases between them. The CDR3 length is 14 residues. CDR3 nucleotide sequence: TGTGCCAGCAGTGAAAACCGTCTATCCTACGAGCAGTACTTC. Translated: CASSENRLSYEQYF.

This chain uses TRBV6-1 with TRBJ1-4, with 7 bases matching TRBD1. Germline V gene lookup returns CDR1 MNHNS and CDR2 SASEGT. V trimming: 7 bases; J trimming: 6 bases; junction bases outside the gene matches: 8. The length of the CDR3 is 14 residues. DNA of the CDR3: TGTGCCAGCAACCAGAGGGGGCCGGATGAAAAACTGTTTTTT. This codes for CASNQRGPDEKLFF.

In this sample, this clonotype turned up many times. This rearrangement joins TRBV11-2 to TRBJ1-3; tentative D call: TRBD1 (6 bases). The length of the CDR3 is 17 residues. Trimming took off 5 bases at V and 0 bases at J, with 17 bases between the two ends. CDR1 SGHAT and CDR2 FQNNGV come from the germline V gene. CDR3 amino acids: CASSIVQGPVSGNTIYF. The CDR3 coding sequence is TGTGCCAGCAGCATAGTACAGGGTCCCGTCTCTGGAAACACCATATATTTT.

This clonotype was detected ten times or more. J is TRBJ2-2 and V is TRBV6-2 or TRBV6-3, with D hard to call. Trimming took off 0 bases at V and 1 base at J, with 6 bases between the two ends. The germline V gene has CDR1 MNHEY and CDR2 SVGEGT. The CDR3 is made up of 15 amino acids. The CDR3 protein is CASSYSPGNTGELFF. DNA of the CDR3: TGTGCCAGCAGTTACTCGCCAGGGAACACCGGGGAGCTGTTTTTT.

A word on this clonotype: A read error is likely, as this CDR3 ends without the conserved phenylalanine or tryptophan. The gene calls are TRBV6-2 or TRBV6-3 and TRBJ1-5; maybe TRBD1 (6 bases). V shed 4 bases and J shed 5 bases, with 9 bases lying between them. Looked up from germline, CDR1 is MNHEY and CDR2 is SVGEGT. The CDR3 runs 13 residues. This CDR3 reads CASSFGTHQPQHS. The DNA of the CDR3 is TGTGCCAGCAGTTTCGGGACACATCAGCCCCAGCATTCT.

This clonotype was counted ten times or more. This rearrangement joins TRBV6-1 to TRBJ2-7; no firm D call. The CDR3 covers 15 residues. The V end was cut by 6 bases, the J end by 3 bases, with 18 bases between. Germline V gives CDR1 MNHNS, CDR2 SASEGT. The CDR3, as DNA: TGTGCCAGCAGAAAATCAGGTTATCCTTACTACGAGCAGTACTTC. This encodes CASRKSGYPYYEQYF.

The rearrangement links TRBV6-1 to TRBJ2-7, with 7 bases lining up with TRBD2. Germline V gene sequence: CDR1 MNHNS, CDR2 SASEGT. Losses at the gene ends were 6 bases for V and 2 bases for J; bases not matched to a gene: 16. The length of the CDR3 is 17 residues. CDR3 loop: CASSENLGGSITYEQYF. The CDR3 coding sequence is TGTGCCAGCAGCGAAAATCTGGGGGGGTCAATCACCTACGAGCAGTACTTC.

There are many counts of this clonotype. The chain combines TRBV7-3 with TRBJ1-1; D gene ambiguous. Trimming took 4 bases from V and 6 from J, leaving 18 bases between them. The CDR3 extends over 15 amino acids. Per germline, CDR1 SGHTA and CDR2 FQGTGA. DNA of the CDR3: TGTGCCAGCAGCTCCCAGAGCGGGGAGATAGCTGAAGCTTTCTTT. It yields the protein CASSSQSGEIAEAFF.

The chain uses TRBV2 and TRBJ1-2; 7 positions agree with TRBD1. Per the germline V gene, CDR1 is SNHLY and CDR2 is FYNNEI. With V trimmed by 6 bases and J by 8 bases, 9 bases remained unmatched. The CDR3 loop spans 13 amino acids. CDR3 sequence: CASSDEQGTGYTF. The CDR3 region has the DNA TGTGCCAGCAGCGACGAACAGGGGACGGGCTACACCTTC.

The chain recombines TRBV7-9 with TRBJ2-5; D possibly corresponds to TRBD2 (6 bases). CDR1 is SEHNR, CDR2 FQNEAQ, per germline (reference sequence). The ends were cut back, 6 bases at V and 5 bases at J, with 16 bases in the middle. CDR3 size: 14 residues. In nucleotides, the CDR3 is TGTGCCAGCAGACAAAAGATGCGGGACGAGACCCAGTACTTC. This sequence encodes CASRQKMRDETQYF.